These 20 T cell receptor beta chains were all obtained from the same sample, sequenced in a study of early T cells in non-severe SARS-CoV-2 infection. Via MiXCR, TCRdb re-called the 5' RACE reads, giving one row per CDR3 protein. This table holds 29,000 or so distinct CDR3 sequences, 9% to 10% found once. Sequenced: whole blood. These receptors were taken from an adult who was a healthcare worker with PCR-confirmed SARS-CoV-2 infection or an uninfected control (not recorded which).

The chain has TRBV29-1 and TRBJ2-5; no reliable D call. CDR1 is SQVTM and CDR2 is ANQGSEA in the germline V gene. The V and J ends lost 3 bases and 7 bases respectively, with 9 bases between them. CDR3 length: 11 amino acids. CDR3 in DNA: TGCAGCGTTGACAGTTCGTGGACCCAGTACTTC. Protein product: CSVDSSWTQYF.

In its sample, this clonotype was seen many times. The V and J genes are TRBV7-2 and TRBJ1-1, with 9 bases fitting TRBD1. V was clipped by 4 bases and J by 7 bases; unmatched bases: 10. The germline CDR1 and CDR2 sequences are SGHTA and FQGNSA. CDR3 length equals 15 residues. The CDR3 reads CASSSYPDRGFEAFF. The CDR3 nucleotides read TGTGCCAGCAGCTCTTACCCGGACAGGGGATTTGAAGCTTTCTTT.

This clonotype was seen more than once but under ten times. The rearrangement uses TRBV18 and TRBJ1-5; D ambiguous. With 3 bases removed from V and 0 bases from J, the gap between germline ends came to 12 bases. CDR1 and CDR2 (germline): KGHSH, LQKENI. The CDR3 sequence is 16 residues long. The CDR3 is CASSPGSPLSNQPQHF. CDR3 coding DNA: TGTGCCAGCTCACCCGGTTCGCCCCTTAGCAATCAGCCCCAGCATTTT.

This clonotype has a handful of counts. The chain couples TRBV30 to TRBJ1-2; D is perhaps TRBD1 (6 bases). CDR1 is GTSNPN and CDR2 is SVGIG in the germline V gene (reference sequence). The CDR3 length is 13 residues. V was cut by 3 bases and J by 7 bases, with 15 bases left in between. The CDR3: CAWSTGLASGYTF. The CDR3 nucleotides read TGTGCCTGGAGCACAGGGCTCGCCTCTGGCTACACCTTC. The entire variable domain, with the rest obtained from reference TRBV30 and TRBJ1-2, is as follows: SQTIHQWPATLVQPVGSPLSLECTVEGTSNPNLYWYRQAAGRGLQLLFYSVGIGQISSEVPQNLSASRPQDRQFILSSKKLLLSDSGFYLCAWSTGLASGYTFGSGTRLTVV.

This clonotype occurred many times. Here the CDR3 omits its conserved ending phenylalanine or tryptophan, so a read error is the likely source. The limits of the CDR3 on the DNA are not certain, so only TCRdb's listed CDR3 is given. The CDR3 loop is CASSYHPGVPPAI. This chain uses TRBV6-2 or TRBV6-3 with TRBJ2-1; the table's TRBD1 call for D was not verified on the DNA. The CDR3 region is 13 residues in length, termini included. Germline V CDR1 and CDR2: MNHEY, SVGEGT.

This clonotype has a count of ten or more. The chain couples TRBV12-3 or TRBV12-4 to TRBJ2-5; tentative D call: TRBD2 (5 bases). The CDR3 totals 16 residues. V was trimmed by 3 bases and J by 0 bases, leaving 14 bases between them. The CDR3 region has the DNA TGTGCCAGCAGTTTTCTTCACGGGGAGTACCAAGAGACCCAGTACTTC. Amino acid sequence: CASSFLHGEYQETQYF.

In its sample, this clonotype is medium-sized. V and J are TRBV10-3 and TRBJ1-6; D ambiguous. The CDR3 has 12 residues. Trimming left V 6 bases short and J 4 bases short, with 4 bases between. Germline V CDR1 and CDR2: ENHRY, SYGVKD. CDR3 residues: CAIRGYNSPLHF. The CDR3 DNA reads TGTGCCATCAGAGGATATAATTCACCCCTCCACTTT.

This clonotype was recorded at least ten times. This chain links TRBV5-6 with TRBJ2-3; D unclear. V lost 2 bases to trimming and J lost 4 bases, with 8 bases between them. There are 13 residues in the CDR3. CDR1 is SGHDT and CDR2 is YYEEEE in the germline V gene. The CDR3 DNA is TGTGCCAGCAGCTTAGGGCCTGCAGATACGCAGTATTTT. As protein: CASSLGPADTQYF.

This clonotype occurred many times. The chain carries TRBV5-1 and TRBJ2-5, with 7 nucleotides matching TRBD1. Germline CDR1 SGHRS, CDR2 YFSETQ. J lost 5 bases, V lost 0 bases, and 4 bases had no gene match. The CDR3 has 14 amino acids. The CDR3 loop is CASSLEGGRETQYF. In nucleotides, the CDR3 is TGCGCCAGCAGCTTGGAAGGGGGCAGGGAGACCCAGTACTTC.

This clonotype was detected a few times. The V gene is TRBV29-1, the J gene TRBJ1-1, with TRBD1 as a possible D gene (5 bases). The CDR3 is 11 amino acids. V lost 7 bases, J lost 4 bases, and 10 bases lay in between. Germline-derived CDR1 and CDR2 are SQVTM and ANQGSEA. The CDR3 bases are TGCAGCGGCCAGGGATTCACTGAAGCTTTCTTT. Translating it yields CSGQGFTEAFF. Combining the CDR3 with reference TRBV29-1 and TRBJ1-1 gives the whole variable domain SAVISQKPSRDICQRGTSLTIQCQVDSQVTMMFWYRQQPGQSLTLIATANQGSEATYESGFVIDKFPISRPNLTFSTLTVSNMSPEDSSIYLCSGQGFTEAFFGQGTRLTVV.

This chain connects TRBV5-1 to TRBJ1-1; TRBD1 is a possible D gene (6 bases). CDR3 length: 14 residues. V shed 3 bases and J shed 4 bases, with 13 bases lying between them. The germline CDR1 and CDR2 sequences are SGHRS and YFSETQ. The CDR3 is CASSSGVQGTEAFF. CDR3 sequence (DNA): TGCGCCAGCAGCTCAGGAGTACAGGGCACTGAAGCTTTCTTT.

The chain employs TRBV4-3 and TRBJ1-2; TRBD1 might be the D (5 bases). The germline CDR1 and CDR2 sequences are LGHNA and YSLEER. V lost 0 bases and J lost 4, with 18 bases in between. The CDR3 extends over 17 amino acids. The CDR3 here is CASSQDLSRDWVYGYTF. For the CDR3, the DNA is TGCGCCAGCAGCCAAGATTTGAGCAGGGATTGGGTCTATGGCTACACCTTC.

This clonotype was detected ten times or more. The J gene is TRBJ2-5, the V gene TRBV15; the match to TRBD1 covers 7 bases. Germline V gene lookup returns CDR1 LNHNV and CDR2 YYDKDF (reference sequence). J gave up 2 bases and V 0 bases, and 3 bases lay outside the gene matches. There are 15 residues in the CDR3. The CDR3 nucleotides are TGTGCCACCAGCAGAGATCCGGGACAGCAAGAGACCCAGTACTTC. Protein product: CATSRDPGQQETQYF.

This clonotype was seen only a few times. The V and J genes are TRBV7-9 and TRBJ2-5; tentatively, D is TRBD1 (5 bases). The ends were cut back, 2 bases at V and 4 bases at J, with 11 bases in the middle. Germline V gene lookup returns CDR1 SEHNR and CDR2 FQNEAQ (reference sequence). The CDR3 runs to 14 residues. CDR3 loop: CASSLIPGRETQYF. The CDR3 DNA reads as TGTGCCAGCAGCTTAATACCAGGGCGAGAGACCCAGTACTTC. The full variable domain, its missing parts supplied by reference TRBV7-9 and TRBJ2-5, is DTGVSQNPRHKITKRGQNVTFRCDPISEHNRLYWYRQTLGQGPEFLTYFQNEAQLEKSRLLSDRFSAERPKGSFSTLEIQRTEQGDSAMYLCASSLIPGRETQYFGPGTRLLVL.

V and J are TRBV3-1 and TRBJ1-4, with TRBD1 as a possible D gene (6 bases). The germline V and J ends were trimmed by 4 bases and 3 bases, with 15 bases remaining between them. The CDR3 length is 16 residues. Per germline, CDR1 LGHDT and CDR2 YNNKEL (reference sequence). CDR3 protein: CASSPQGPAANEKLFF. CDR3 nucleotides: TGTGCCAGCAGCCCACAGGGACCCGCAGCTAATGAAAAACTGTTTTTT.

This clonotype was picked up many times. The J gene is TRBJ2-3, the V gene TRBV20-1, with 7 bases fitting TRBD2. Germline trimming cut 5 bases from V and 2 bases from J; bases unmatched to any gene: 10. Looked up from germline, CDR1 is DFQATT and CDR2 is SNEGSKA (reference sequence). The CDR3 is 15 residues long. CDR3 sequence reads: CSAPWSGTYTDTQYF. The CDR3 nucleotides read TGCAGTGCTCCTTGGAGCGGGACCTACACAGATACGCAGTATTTT.

Ten or more counts support this clonotype. Germline and junction disagree at one end, which may indicate a read error. V gene TRBV7-9 combines with J gene TRBJ1-6; D is uncertain. Germline loops: CDR1 SEHNR, CDR2 FQNEAQ (reference sequence). The CDR3 sequence is 13 residues long. CDR3 protein: CASSLTTNSPLHF. CDR3 nucleotides: TGTGCCAGTAGCTTGACTACCAATTCACCCCTCCACTTT.

This clonotype was counted at least ten times. J is TRBJ1-2 and V is TRBV24-1; no clear D. V lost 6 bases and J 1 base, leaving 5 bases between the germline ends. Germline loops: CDR1 KGHDR, CDR2 SFDVKD. The CDR3 has 12 amino acids. The CDR3 DNA reads TGTGCCACCAGTAACAGTAACTATGGCTACACCTTC. Encoded protein: CATSNSNYGYTF.

Many counts were recorded for this clonotype. The V call is TRBV29-1, the J call TRBJ2-1; TRBD2 agrees at 9 bases. Germline loops: CDR1 SQVTM, CDR2 ANQGSEA. The junction had 3 bases not matched to a gene; V was cut back by 7 bases and J by 8 bases. This CDR3 has 11 amino acids. The CDR3 spells CSAGLAHEQFF. Written as DNA, the CDR3 is TGCAGCGCGGGACTAGCACATGAGCAGTTCTTC.

V gene TRBV29-1 combines with J gene TRBJ2-1, with 13 bases lining up with TRBD2. The V and J ends lost 8 bases and 12 bases, in that order; junction bases with no gene match: 10. CDR3 length equals 13 residues. The germline gives CDR1 SQVTM, CDR2 ANQGSEA. CDR3 sequence reads: CSSRTSGGIAQFF. The DNA of the CDR3 is TGCAGCTCGAGGACTAGCGGGGGTATTGCGCAGTTCTTC.